These T cell receptor beta chains were read from a single sample in a study of identical twins. TCRdb reanalysed the 5' RACE reads using MiXCR and keeps one entry per CDR3 protein. This table holds 350,000 or so distinct CDR3 sequences, roughly 10% found once. The sequencing sample was made of naive T cells sorted from blood. These receptors were collected from a woman between 45 and 65 years old in good health. CDR3s include the opening cysteine and the closing phenylalanine or tryptophan. The D gene is left open where the match is weak. Clone size is not always given. Where it is, it says once, few, many or a class for expanded clones.

few | TRBD1 | TRBJ1-1 | TRBV2 | CASGYRGQSAEAFF | TGTGCCAGCGGATACAGGGGGCAATCGGCTGAAGCTTTCTTT
many | NA | TRBJ1-3 | TRBV10-3 | CAISASRAGQPGNTIYF | TGTGCCATCAGCGCGTCAAGAGCCGGACAGCCCGGAAACACCATATATTTT
many | TRBD2 | TRBJ2-3 | TRBV6-6 | CASSLAGDTDTQYF | TGTGCCAGCAGCTTAGCGGGAGACACAGATACGCAGTATTTT
NA | NA | TRBJ2-2 | TRBV13 | CASKNGLLNTGELFF | TGTGCCAGCAAAAACGGCCTCCTGAACACCGGGGAGCTGTTTTTT
NA | TRBD2 | TRBJ2-3 | TRBV11-3 | CASSLRTSASTDTQYF | TGTGCCAGCAGCTTAAGGACTAGCGCTAGCACAGATACGCAGTATTTT
few | NA | TRBJ2-7 | TRBV12-3/TRBV12-4 | CASMGPSYEQYF | TGTGCCAGCATGGGCCCCTCCTACGAGCAGTACTTC
NA | TRBD1 | TRBJ2-3 | TRBV2 | CASSLTWTGQDTQYF | TGTGCCAGCAGCCTAACCTGGACAGGGCAAGATACGCAGTATTTT
many | NA | TRBJ2-1 | TRBV7-2 | CATAGASSYNEQFF | TGTGCCACCGCAGGCGCCAGCTCCTACAATGAGCAGTTCTTC
many | TRBD1 | TRBJ2-2 | TRBV5-1 | CASSLEHRGHTGELFF | TGCGCCAGCAGCTTGGAACACAGGGGGCATACCGGGGAGCTGTTTTTT
many | TRBD1 | TRBJ2-1 | TRBV25-1 | CASIPGGNNEQFF | TGTGCCAGCATTCCAGGGGGAAACAATGAGCAGTTCTTC
NA | TRBD1 | TRBJ2-3 | TRBV20-1 | CSAPTTRQGTATDTQYF | TGCAGTGCCCCAACCACTCGACAGGGGACAGCTACAGATACGCAGTATTTT
NA | NA | TRBJ2-1 | TRBV20-1 | CSAWGSYNEQFF | TGCAGTGCCTGGGGCTCCTACAATGAGCAGTTCTTC
many | NA | TRBJ1-1 | TRBV10-1 | CASSETAENTEAFF | TGCGCCAGCAGTGAAACGGCTGAAAACACTGAAGCTTTCTTT
many | NA | TRBJ2-1 | TRBV18 | CASSPLTSVGYNEQFF | TGTGCCAGCTCACCACTAACTAGTGTGGGATACAATGAGCAGTTCTTC
many | NA | TRBJ1-5 | TRBV10-2 | CASSAGEHSNQPQHF | TGCGCCAGCAGTGCCGGTGAACATAGCAATCAGCCCCAGCATTTT
few | NA | TRBJ2-3 | TRBV9 | CASSVGIEQDTQYF | TGTGCCAGCAGCGTAGGGATAGAACAAGATACGCAGTATTTT
many | NA | TRBJ1-1 | TRBV27 | CASSLYSGAGLAEAFF | TGTGCCAGCAGTTTATATTCCGGGGCAGGGCTGGCTGAAGCTTTCTTT
NA | NA | TRBJ2-3 | TRBV20-1 | CSASPSTTSTDTQYF | TGCAGTGCTAGTCCTTCGACTACTAGCACAGATACGCAGTATTTT
NA | TRBD1 | TRBJ2-7 | TRBV6-2/TRBV6-3 | CASSYWTGAGPLFF | TGTGCCAGCAGTTACTGGACAGGGGCCGGACCGCTTTTCTTC
few | NA | TRBJ2-2 | TRBV7-7 | CASSLGESTGELFF | TGTGCTAGCAGCTTAGGAGAAAGCACCGGGGAGCTGTTTTTT
few | NA | TRBJ2-2 | TRBV10-3 | CAISDFRRGTGELFF | TGTGCCATCAGTGACTTCAGACGAGGGACCGGGGAGCTGTTTTTT
few | NA | TRBJ1-1 | TRBV2 | CASFRVGTEAFF | TGTGCCAGCTTCAGGGTCGGTACTGAAGCTTTCTTT
many | TRBD2 | TRBJ2-7 | TRBV4-2 | CASSQDLLGLAGFYEQYF | TGTGCCAGCAGCCAAGATCTGCTAGGACTAGCGGGATTCTACGAGCAGTACTTC
NA | NA | TRBJ2-2 | TRBV5-5 | CASSLDGTLTGELFF | TGTGCCAGCAGCTTAGACGGGACCCTCACCGGGGAGCTGTTTTTT
few | TRBD2 | TRBJ2-3 | TRBV10-1 | CASRAGTSGTDTQYF | TGCGCCAGCAGGGCCGGGACTAGCGGGACAGATACGCAGTATTTT
few | TRBD2 | TRBJ2-1 | TRBV11-2 | CASSLEGTSGSPDNEQFF | TGTGCCAGCAGCTTAGAAGGTACTAGCGGGAGCCCTGACAATGAGCAGTTCTTC
many | NA | TRBJ1-1 | TRBV25-1 | CASSEFYTGEMNTEAFF | TGTGCCAGCAGTGAATTTTATACAGGCGAGATGAACACTGAAGCTTTCTTT
few | TRBD2 | TRBJ2-5 | TRBV20-1 | CSARLAGPLQETQYF | TGCAGTGCCAGACTAGCGGGGCCGCTCCAAGAGACCCAGTACTTC
many | TRBD2 | TRBJ2-3 | TRBV5-5 | CASSLRGSGGPDTQYF | TGTGCCAGCAGCTTACGGGGGAGCGGGGGGCCAGATACGCAGTATTTT
few | TRBD2 | TRBJ2-5 | TRBV5-1 | CASSSGTSGRETQYF | TGCGCCAGCAGCTCCGGGACTAGCGGGAGGGAGACCCAGTACTTC
NA | TRBD1 | TRBJ1-4 | TRBV6-6 | CASRETGGGEKLFF | TGTGCCAGCAGAGAGACAGGGGGCGGTGAAAAACTGTTTTTT
few | TRBD1 | TRBJ2-7 | TRBV29-1 | CSVLTGQGAEQYF | TGCAGCGTCCTAACGGGACAGGGTGCCGAGCAGTACTTC
few | NA | TRBJ2-1 | TRBV20-1 | CSAREDYGDNEQFF | TGCAGTGCTAGAGAGGACTACGGTGACAATGAGCAGTTCTTC
NA | TRBD2 | TRBJ2-1 | TRBV20-1 | CSARELAEEQFF | TGCAGTGCTCGTGAACTAGCGGAAGAGCAGTTCTTC
NA | NA | TRBJ2-1 | TRBV4-1 | CASSQGLTGQFF | TGCGCCAGCAGCCAAGGCCTGACAGGGCAGTTCTTC
NA | TRBD1 | TRBJ1-6 | TRBV7-3 | CASSPGQANSPLHF | TGTGCCAGCAGCCCCGGACAGGCCAATTCACCCCTCCACTTT
few | NA | TRBJ2-7 | TRBV6-5 | CASSYQLSSPLEQYF | TGTGCCAGCAGTTACCAATTAAGTTCCCCGCTCGAGCAGTACTTC
many | TRBD2 | TRBJ2-1 | TRBV29-1 | CSVDVLAGGEQFF | TGCAGCGTTGATGTCCTAGCGGGAGGCGAGCAGTTCTTC
NA | NA | TRBJ2-7 | TRBV6-5 | CASSYSSKDYEYF | TGTGCCAGCAGTTACTCGTCCAAGGACTACGAGTACTTC
NA | NA | TRBJ2-2 | TRBV4-1 | CASSQVGEPGELVF | TGCGCCAGCAGCCAAGTTGGGGAACCCGGGGAGCTGGTTTTT
few | TRBD1 | TRBJ2-1 | TRBV4-1 | CASRVTGSYNEQFF | TGCGCCAGCAGGGTGACAGGGTCCTACAATGAGCAGTTCTTC
NA | NA | TRBJ2-1 | TRBV4-2 | CASSQDQAGNNEQFF | TGTGCCAGCAGCCAAGATCAGGCGGGGAACAATGAGCAGTTCTTC
few | NA | TRBJ2-7 | TRBV12-3/TRBV12-4 | CASSLRVGRTYEQYF | TGTGCCAGCAGTTTACGGGTCGGAAGGACCTACGAGCAGTACTTC
few | TRBD2 | TRBJ2-1 | TRBV7-8 | CASSLASGRYNEQFF | TGTGCCAGCAGCTTAGCTAGCGGGAGGTACAATGAGCAGTTCTTC
NA | TRBD2 | TRBJ2-5 | TRBV7-2 | CASSSLAGVQETQYF | TGTGCCAGCAGCTCACTAGCGGGAGTTCAGGAGACCCAGTACTTC
few | NA | TRBJ2-1 | TRBV30 | CAWDMGAAYNEQFF | TGTGCCTGGGATATGGGAGCAGCCTACAATGAGCAGTTCTTC
NA | NA | TRBJ2-1 | TRBV6-6 | CASNPLGHSYNEQFF | TGTGCCAGCAATCCCCTCGGGCATTCCTACAATGAGCAGTTCTTC
few | TRBD1 | TRBJ2-3 | TRBV24-1 | CATSAGTGERYDTQYF | TGTGCCACCAGTGCAGGGACAGGGGAGAGGTATGATACGCAGTATTTT
NA | NA | TRBJ2-2 | TRBV3-1 | CASSQVLAVSGELFF | TGTGCCAGCAGCCAAGTACTAGCTGTCTCCGGGGAGCTGTTTTTT
many | NA | TRBJ1-3 | TRBV12-3/TRBV12-4 | CASSLAMTESSGNTIYF | TGTGCCAGCAGTTTAGCGATGACCGAAAGCTCTGGAAACACCATATATTTT
few | TRBD2 | TRBJ2-1 | TRBV5-1 | CASSNRTSGTYNEQFF | TGCGCCAGCAGCAACCGGACTAGCGGTACCTACAATGAGCAGTTCTTC